Following are 6 T cell receptor beta chains from one sample sequenced in a study of post-analysis software for immune sequencing data. Their cognate antigens are unknown. Incorporated into the TCR beta cDNA libraries were unique molecular identifiers, which served to reduce PCR and sequencing biases. TCRdb redid the calling of the PCR reads with MiXCR, one entry per CDR3 protein. The sample yields around 770,000 distinct CDR3 sequences, 35% to 55% seen once. Overall study results and limits: Patients showed TRBV5-6, TRBV5-1 and TRBV20-1 among five TRBV segments more frequent than in controls.

What was sequenced was blood. Every receptor here comes from a girl aged 10-17 years with multiple sclerosis.

This clonotype has just a few counts. This chain links TRBV20-1 with TRBJ2-3; weak D call: TRBD2 (5 bases). The CDR3 length is 15 residues. The ends were cut back, 6 bases at V and 2 bases at J, with 18 bases in the middle. Germline V lookup: CDR1 DFQATT, CDR2 SNEGSKA (reference sequence). DNA of the CDR3: TGCAGTGCCACGGAGGCCAGATCCAACACAGATACGCAGTATTTT. This translates into CSATEARSNTDTQYF.

The chain joins TRBV10-3 to TRBJ2-7; the match to TRBD1 covers 10 bases. The J segment lost 1 base and the V segment lost 0 bases, leaving 3 bases of the junction unmatched. The CDR3 runs 16 residues. The germline gives CDR1 ENHRY, CDR2 SYGVKD. The CDR3 bases are TGTGCCATCAGTGAGTCTAGGACAGGGGGTTCCTACGAGCAGTACTTC. Translation: CAISESRTGGSYEQYF.

The chain is built from TRBV20-1 and TRBJ2-1, with a weak D call TRBD1 (6 bases). The CDR3 is made up of 16 amino acids. Germline-derived CDR1 and CDR2 are DFQATT and SNEGSKA (reference sequence). The V end lost 1 base, the J end lost 1 base, and 14 bases lay between the germline ends. CDR3 DNA: TGCAGTGCTAGAGTAGGTGGGGGCGGATCCTACAATGAGCAGTTCTTC. Translation gives CSARVGGGGSYNEQFF.

CDR3 DNA sequence: TGCAGTGCTAGAAAACAGGGGCAAGAGACCCAGTACTTC. Amino acids: CSARKQGQETQYF. The chain recombines TRBV20-1 with TRBJ2-5, with 7 bases matching TRBD1. The junction had 2 bases not matched to a gene; V was cut back by 2 bases and J by 2 bases. Germline CDR1 is DFQATT and CDR2 is SNEGSKA (reference sequence). The CDR3 length is 13 residues.

The V and J genes are TRBV6-2 or TRBV6-3 and TRBJ2-3; 12 nucleotides align to TRBD1. The CDR3 sequence is 18 residues long. V lost 6 bases and J lost 2; bases outside the gene matches: 12. Germline CDR1 MNHEY, CDR2 SVGEGT. CDR3 DNA: TGTGCCAGCAGCTACAAAACCGGGACAGGGGGCGTCACAGATACGCAGTATTTT. This translates into CASSYKTGTGGVTDTQYF.

The sample holds a few counts of this clonotype. This chain links TRBV10-3 with TRBJ2-1; 8 bases line up with TRBD2. Trimming cost V 6 bases and J 1 base; bases outside gene matches: 5. The germline gives CDR1 ENHRY, CDR2 SYGVKD. This CDR3 contains 15 residues. CDR3 protein: CAISSGTSSYNEQFF. The CDR3 DNA sequence: TGTGCCATCAGCTCCGGGACTAGTTCCTACAATGAGCAGTTCTTC.